This passage covers 17 T cell receptor beta chains from one sample sequenced in a study of T cell responses to AZD1222 COVID-19 vaccine. Clones were sequenced by immunoSEQ multiplex PCR, and TCRdb holds only the in-frame ones, with some missing. The table shows about 48,000 clones, with about 91% occurring only once. The sample consisted of peripheral blood, taken 28 days after the second AZD1222 dose. The source of these receptors is an adult who received the AZD1222 COVID-19 vaccine.

The rearrangement joins TRBV6-5 to TRBJ2-3; TRBD2 might be the D (6 bases). The germline gives CDR1 MNHEY, CDR2 SVGAGI. V was clipped by 5 bases and J by 3 bases, with 12 bases between them. CDR3 size: 14 residues. The CDR3 DNA is TGTGCCAGCAGTAGCCCCGGGGGAACAGATACGCAGTATTTT. Translation: CASSSPGGTDTQYF.

This chain joins TRBV28 and TRBJ1-5; D not certain. The CDR3 spans 13 residues. Germline assignment: CDR1 MDHEN and CDR2 SYDVKM. Between the trimmed V and J ends, which lost 3 bases and 5 bases, there was a span of 8 bases. Here the CDR3 DNA reads TGTGCCAGCAGTTTGAGTGGGTATCAGCCCCAGCATTTT. It is translated as CASSLSGYQPQHF. Drawing the rest from reference TRBV28 and TRBJ1-5, the complete variable domain is DVKVTQSSRYLVKRTGEKVFLECVQDMDHENMFWYRQDPGLGLRLIYFSYDVKMKEKGDIPEGYSVSREKKERFSLILESASTNQTSMYLCASSLSGYQPQHFGDGTRLSIL.

The chain is built from TRBV5-6 and TRBJ2-2; D is perhaps TRBD1 (7 bases). Germline CDR1 is SGHDT and CDR2 is YYEEEE. Trimming pared 0 bases from V and 5 bases from J, leaving 14 bases between. The CDR3 loop spans 16 amino acids. The CDR3 DNA follows: TGTGCCAGCAGCTTGGCGCGGTCAGGGGGGACCGGGGAGCTGTTTTTT. Its translation: CASSLARSGGTGELFF.

V gene TRBV18 combines with J gene TRBJ2-7; TRBD2 matches 10 bases. There are 15 residues in the CDR3. The junction had 5 bases not matched to a gene; V was cut back by 1 base and J by 5 bases. Germline V gene lookup returns CDR1 KGHSH and CDR2 LQKENI. CDR3 residues: CASSPLAGGTNEQYF. As DNA, the CDR3 is TGTGCCAGCTCACCACTAGCGGGAGGCACCAACGAGCAGTACTTC.

The CDR3 DNA reads as TGTGCCAGTAGTATGACAGGTGAGGCTTTCTTT. It translates to CASSMTGEAFF. The chain couples TRBV19 to TRBJ1-1, with D possibly matching TRBD1 (6 bases). Per germline, CDR1 LNHDA and CDR2 SQIVND (reference sequence). Trimming cost V 3 bases and J 11 bases, with 10 bases left between them. This CDR3 region has 11 residues.

The J gene is TRBJ1-6, the V gene TRBV25-1, with 8 nucleotides matching TRBD1. Germline V gene data show CDR1 as MGHDK and CDR2 as SYGVNS. The CDR3 loop spans 15 amino acids. Trimming took 2 bases from V and 7 from J; bases not matched to a gene: 4. This chain's CDR3 is CASSEPDRGNSPLHF. The CDR3 bases are TGTGCCAGCAGTGAACCCGACAGGGGCAATTCACCCCTCCACTTT.

The chain employs TRBV7-9 and TRBJ1-1, with TRBD1 matching over 8 bases. The germline V gene encodes CDR1 SEHNR and CDR2 FQNEAQ (reference sequence). The CDR3 totals 16 residues. Germline trimming cut 5 bases from V and 0 bases from J; bases unmatched to any gene: 8. CDR3: CASSPDRGPLNTEAFF. CDR3 DNA sequence: TGTGCCAGCAGCCCCGACAGGGGTCCCTTGAACACTGAAGCTTTCTTT.

The chain couples TRBV25-1 to TRBJ1-1; D not certain. Germline V gives CDR1 MGHDK, CDR2 SYGVNS. CDR3 size: 13 residues. V lost 7 bases and J 8 bases, leaving 17 bases between the germline ends. The DNA of the CDR3 is TGTGCCAGCACCCGGGGTGGTACGGTGGAAGCTTTCTTT. Its protein is CASTRGGTVEAFF.

This clone is a singleton in its sample. The CDR3 DNA is TGTGCCAGCAGTTTTCGTCACAGGGAGGACGGCAATCAGCCCCAGCATTTT. Its protein is CASSFRHREDGNQPQHF. This rearrangement joins TRBV27 to TRBJ1-5; a weak D match, TRBD1 (6 bases). Trimming left V 3 bases short and J 2 bases short, with 17 bases between. Germline-derived CDR1 and CDR2 are MNHEY and SMNVEV (reference sequence). The CDR3 spans 17 residues.

The rearrangement joins TRBV5-5 to TRBJ2-5; 8 bases are shared with TRBD1. The CDR3 is 16 amino acids. V lost 0 bases to trimming and J lost 5 bases; unmatched junction nucleotides: 9. Per germline, CDR1 SGHKS and CDR2 YYEKEE (reference sequence). This CDR3 is CASSLGDRGPGETQYF. The CDR3 region has the DNA TGTGCCAGCAGCTTGGGCGACAGGGGCCCGGGGGAGACCCAGTACTTC.

The chain carries TRBV5-5 and TRBJ2-1; TRBD2 matches 8 bases. CDR3 size: 15 residues. Germline trimming cut 4 bases from V and 1 base from J; bases unmatched to any gene: 4. Germline CDR1 is SGHKS and CDR2 is YYEKEE (reference sequence). The CDR3 nucleotides read TGTGCCAGCAGCCTAAGCGGGAGTTCCTACAATGAGCAGTTCTTC. Protein sequence: CASSLSGSSYNEQFF.

This clone was counted once. V is TRBV5-1 and J is TRBJ1-1; a weak D match, TRBD1 (5 bases). CDR1 SGHRS and CDR2 YFSETQ come from the germline V gene. V shed 3 bases and J shed 4 bases, with 13 bases lying between them. The CDR3 loop spans 14 amino acids. The CDR3 protein is CASSSPGTSTEAFF. For the CDR3, the DNA is TGCGCCAGCAGCTCGCCCGGGACGTCCACTGAAGCTTTCTTT.

V is TRBV20-1 and J is TRBJ1-5; D remains unclear. The CDR3 length is 15 residues. The V gene's germline CDR1 is DFQATT and CDR2 SNEGSKA (reference sequence). V was pared by 3 bases and J by 0 bases, with 12 bases between. The CDR3 sequence: CSASTSSYSNQPQHF. CDR3 sequence (DNA): TGCAGTGCTAGTACGAGTTCTTATAGCAATCAGCCCCAGCATTTT.

The rearrangement links TRBV6-1 to TRBJ1-5; perhaps TRBD1 as D (5 bases). The CDR3 contains 14 residues. The ends were cut back, 0 bases at V and 2 bases at J, with 5 bases in the middle. Germline values: CDR1 MNHNS, CDR2 SASEGT. CDR3 residues: CASSEAGGNQPQHF. The CDR3 nucleotides read TGTGCCAGCAGTGAAGCGGGGGGCAATCAGCCCCAGCATTTT.

In this sample, this clone turned up once. V and J are TRBV6-6 and TRBJ1-3, with 9 bases matching TRBD1. Germline values: CDR1 MNHNY, CDR2 SVGAGI (reference sequence). The trim removed 5 bases at V and 4 bases at J, leaving 6 bases unmatched. CDR3 length: 15 residues. CDR3 amino acids: CASSTDRGGGNTIYF. CDR3 coding DNA: TGTGCCAGCAGTACGGACAGGGGAGGAGGAAACACCATATATTTT.

This clone is a singleton in its sample. The rearrangement uses TRBV28 and TRBJ2-1, with D possibly TRBD2 on 6 matching bases. The V gene's germline CDR1 is MDHEN and CDR2 SYDVKM. V was pared by 5 bases and J by 2 bases, with 10 bases between. This CDR3 comprises 14 residues. The CDR3, as DNA: TGTGCCAGCAGTCTAGGGAGGACCTACAATGAGCAGTTCTTC. It encodes CASSLGRTYNEQFF. Drawing the rest from reference TRBV28 and TRBJ2-1, the complete variable domain is DVKVTQSSRYLVKRTGEKVFLECVQDMDHENMFWYRQDPGLGLRLIYFSYDVKMKEKGDIPEGYSVSREKKERFSLILESASTNQTSMYLCASSLGRTYNEQFFGPGTRLTVL.

The V call is TRBV6-5, the J call TRBJ2-2; possible D gene TRBD2, 6 bases. The CDR3 spans 14 residues. Germline V gene data show CDR1 as MNHEY and CDR2 as SVGAGI. V lost 6 bases and J 7 bases, leaving 15 bases between the germline ends. The CDR3 nucleotides are TGTGCCAGCAGCCTTGGGGGGTCGCTCGGGGAGCTGTTTTTT. Its translation is CASSLGGSLGELFF.